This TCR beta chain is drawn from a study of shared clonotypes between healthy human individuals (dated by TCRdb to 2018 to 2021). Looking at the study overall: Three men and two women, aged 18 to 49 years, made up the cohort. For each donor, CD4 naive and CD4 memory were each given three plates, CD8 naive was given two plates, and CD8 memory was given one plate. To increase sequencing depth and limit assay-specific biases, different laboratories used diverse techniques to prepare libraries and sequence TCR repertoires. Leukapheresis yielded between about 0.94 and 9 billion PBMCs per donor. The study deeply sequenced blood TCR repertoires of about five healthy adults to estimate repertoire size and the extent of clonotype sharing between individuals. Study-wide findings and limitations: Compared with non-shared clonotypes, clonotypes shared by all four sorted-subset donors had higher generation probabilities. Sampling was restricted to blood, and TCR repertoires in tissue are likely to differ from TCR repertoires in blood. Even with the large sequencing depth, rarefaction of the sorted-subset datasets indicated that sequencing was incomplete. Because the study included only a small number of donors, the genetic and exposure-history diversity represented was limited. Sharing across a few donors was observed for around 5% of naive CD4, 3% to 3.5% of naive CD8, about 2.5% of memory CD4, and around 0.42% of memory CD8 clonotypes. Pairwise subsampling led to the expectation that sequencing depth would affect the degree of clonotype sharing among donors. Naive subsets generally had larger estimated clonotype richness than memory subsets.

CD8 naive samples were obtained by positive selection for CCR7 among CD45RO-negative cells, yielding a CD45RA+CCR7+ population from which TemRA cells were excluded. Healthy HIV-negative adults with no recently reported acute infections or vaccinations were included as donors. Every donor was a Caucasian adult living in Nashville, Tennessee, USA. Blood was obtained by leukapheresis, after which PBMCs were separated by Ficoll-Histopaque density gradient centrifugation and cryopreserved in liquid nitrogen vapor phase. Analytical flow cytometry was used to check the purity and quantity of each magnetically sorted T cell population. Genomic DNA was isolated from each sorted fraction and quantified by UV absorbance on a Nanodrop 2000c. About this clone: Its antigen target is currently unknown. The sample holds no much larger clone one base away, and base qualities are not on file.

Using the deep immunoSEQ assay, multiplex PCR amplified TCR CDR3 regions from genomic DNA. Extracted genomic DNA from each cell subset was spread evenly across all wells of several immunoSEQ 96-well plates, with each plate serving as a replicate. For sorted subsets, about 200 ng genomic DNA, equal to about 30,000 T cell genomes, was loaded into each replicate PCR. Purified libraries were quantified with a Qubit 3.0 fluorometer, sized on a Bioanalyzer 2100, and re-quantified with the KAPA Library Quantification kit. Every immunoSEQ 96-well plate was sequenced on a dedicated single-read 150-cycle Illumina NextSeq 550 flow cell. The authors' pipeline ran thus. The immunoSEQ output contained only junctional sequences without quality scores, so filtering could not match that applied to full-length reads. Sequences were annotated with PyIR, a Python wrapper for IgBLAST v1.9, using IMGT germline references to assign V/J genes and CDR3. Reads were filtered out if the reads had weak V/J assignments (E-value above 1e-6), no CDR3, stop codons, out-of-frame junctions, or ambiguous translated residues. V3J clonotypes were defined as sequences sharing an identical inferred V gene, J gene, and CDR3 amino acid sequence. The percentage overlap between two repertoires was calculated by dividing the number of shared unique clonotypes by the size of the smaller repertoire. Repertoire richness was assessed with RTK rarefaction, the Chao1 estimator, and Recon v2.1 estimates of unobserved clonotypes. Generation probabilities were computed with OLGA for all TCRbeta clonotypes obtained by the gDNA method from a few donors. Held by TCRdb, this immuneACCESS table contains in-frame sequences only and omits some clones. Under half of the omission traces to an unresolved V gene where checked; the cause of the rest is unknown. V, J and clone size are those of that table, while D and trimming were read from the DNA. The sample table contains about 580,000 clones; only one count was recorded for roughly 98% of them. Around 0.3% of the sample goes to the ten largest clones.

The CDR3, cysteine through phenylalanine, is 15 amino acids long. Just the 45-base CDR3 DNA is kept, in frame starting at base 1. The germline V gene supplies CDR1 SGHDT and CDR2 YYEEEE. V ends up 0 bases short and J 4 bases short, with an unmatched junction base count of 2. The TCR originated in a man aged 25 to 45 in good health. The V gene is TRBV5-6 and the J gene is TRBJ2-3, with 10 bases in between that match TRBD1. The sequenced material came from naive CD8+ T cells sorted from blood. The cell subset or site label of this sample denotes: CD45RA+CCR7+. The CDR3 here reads CASSLGQGAADTQYF. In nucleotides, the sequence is TGTGCCAGCAGCTTGGGACAGGGGGCAGCAGATACGCAGTATTTT.